This TCR beta chain was documented in a study of blood T cell repertoires in COVID-19. Produced via immunoSEQ multiplex PCR; TCRdb's table is partial and in-frame only. This table has roughly 80,000 clones, 86% appearing once. The source of this sequence is a woman aged 55-70 years with acute or convalescent COVID-19. Input material: peripheral blood.

DNA for the CDR3: TGCGCCAGCAGCCAAGATCCGACGTTAGCGGGAGAGGTCATGGGTGAGCAGTTCTTC. Amino acids: CASSQDPTLAGEVMGEQFF. The rearrangement uses TRBV4-1 and TRBJ2-1; 9 bases match TRBD2. The CDR3 extends over 19 amino acids. CDR1 is MGHRA and CDR2 is YSYEKL in the germline V gene. V was pared by 0 bases and J by 9 bases, with 18 bases of the junction left unmatched.